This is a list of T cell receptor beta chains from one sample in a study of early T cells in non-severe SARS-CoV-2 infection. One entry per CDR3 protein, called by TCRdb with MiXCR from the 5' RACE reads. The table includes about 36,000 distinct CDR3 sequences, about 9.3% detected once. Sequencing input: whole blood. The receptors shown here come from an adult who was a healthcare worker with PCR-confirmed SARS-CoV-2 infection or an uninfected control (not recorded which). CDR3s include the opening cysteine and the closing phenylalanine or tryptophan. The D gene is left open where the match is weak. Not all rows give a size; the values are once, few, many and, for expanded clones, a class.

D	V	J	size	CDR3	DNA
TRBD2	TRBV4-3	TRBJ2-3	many	CASSQGSGLAGGRADTQYF	TGCGCCAGCAGCCAAGGGTCGGGACTAGCGGGGGGCCGGGCAGATACGCAGTATTTT
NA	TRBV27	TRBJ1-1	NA	CASRLLSYQGRDEAFF	TGTGCCAGCAGGTTACTTTCTTATCAGGGCCGGGATGAAGCTTTCTTT
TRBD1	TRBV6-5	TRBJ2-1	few	CASRRAGGSSYNEQFF	TGTGCCAGCAGAAGAGCAGGGGGTAGCTCCTACAATGAGCAGTTCTTC
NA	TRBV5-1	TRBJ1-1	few	CASSLLGPGDTEAFF	TGCGCCAGCAGCCTACTAGGGCCAGGCGACACTGAAGCTTTCTTT
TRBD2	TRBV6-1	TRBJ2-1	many	CASSEGSGGAFHEQFF	TGTGCCAGCAGTGAAGGCAGCGGGGGGGCCTTTCATGAGCAGTTCTTC
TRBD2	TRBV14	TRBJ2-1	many	CASSQESWTSGPDEQFF	TGTGCCAGCAGCCAAGAATCTTGGACTAGCGGGCCCGATGAGCAGTTCTTC
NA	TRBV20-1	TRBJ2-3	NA	CSAPTRPSTDTQYF	TGCAGTGCTCCTACTAGACCTAGCACAGATACGCAGTATTTT
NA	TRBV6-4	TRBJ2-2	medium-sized	CASSDSRGSTGELFF	TGTGCCAGCAGTGACTCAAGGGGCAGCACCGGGGAGCTGTTTTTT
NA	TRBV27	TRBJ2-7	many	CASSLQEGHYEQYF	TGTGCCAGCAGTTTACAAGAGGGACACTACGAGCAGTACTTC
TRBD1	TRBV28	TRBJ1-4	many	CASRGQGITTNEKLFF	TGTGCCAGCAGGGGACAGGGGATAACAACTAATGAAAAACTGTTTTTT
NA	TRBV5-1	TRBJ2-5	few	CASSLFPQETQYF	TGCGCCAGCAGCTTGTTCCCCCAAGAGACCCAGTACTTC
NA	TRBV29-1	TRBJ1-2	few	CSVSQEPNYGYTF	TGCAGCGTTAGTCAAGAGCCTAACTATGGCTACACCTTC
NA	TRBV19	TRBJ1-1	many	CASSSRTTEAFF	TGTGCCAGTAGCTCCCGGACGACTGAAGCTTTCTTT
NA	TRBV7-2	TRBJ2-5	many	CASSPTREGGKETQYF	TGTGCCAGCAGCCCCACCAGGGAAGGAGGCAAAGAGACCCAGTACTTC
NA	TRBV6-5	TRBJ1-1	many	CASSYDRTEAFF	TGTGCCAGCAGTTACGACAGGACTGAAGCTTTCTTT
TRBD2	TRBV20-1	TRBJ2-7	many	CSAMGNSGGAYEQYF	TGCAGTGCTATGGGTAATAGCGGGGGTGCCTACGAGCAGTACTTC
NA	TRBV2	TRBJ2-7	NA	CASSVMAGPGEQYF	TGTGCCAGCAGTGTAATGGCGGGACCCGGCGAGCAGTACTTC
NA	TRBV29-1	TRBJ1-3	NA	CSVESRGSGNTIYF	TGCAGCGTTGAATCTAGGGGGTCTGGAAACACCATATATTTT
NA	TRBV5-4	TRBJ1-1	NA	CASTPAGFGMLNTEAFF	TGTGCCAGCACCCCGGCAGGGTTCGGCATGTTGAACACTGAAGCTTTCTTT
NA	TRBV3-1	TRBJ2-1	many	CASSQSSAAGEQFF	TGTGCCAGCAGCCAATCTTCCGCCGCGGGAGAGCAGTTCTTC
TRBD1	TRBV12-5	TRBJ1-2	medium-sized	CASGPTRGLRSGYTF	TGTGCTAGTGGTCCAACCAGGGGGCTAAGGAGTGGCTACACCTTC
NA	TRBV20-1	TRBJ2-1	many	CSARVFGEQFF	TGCAGTGCTAGAGTGTTCGGTGAGCAGTTCTTC
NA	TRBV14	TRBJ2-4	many	CASSQGRLLAKNIQYF	TGTGCCAGCAGCCAAGGTCGTCTCCTAGCCAAAAACATTCAGTACTTC
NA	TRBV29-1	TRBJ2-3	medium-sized	CSVAAGSTDTQYF	TGCAGCGTTGCGGCGGGGAGTACAGATACGCAGTATTTT
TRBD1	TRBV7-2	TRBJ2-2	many	CASSTRGPDTGELFF	TGTGCCAGCAGCACAAGGGGGCCGGACACCGGGGAGCTGTTTTTT
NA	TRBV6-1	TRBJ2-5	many	CASSDFWRTQETQYF	TGTGCCAGCAGTGATTTCTGGCGGACACAAGAGACCCAGTACTTC
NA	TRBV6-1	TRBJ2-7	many	CASSIQGDHPYEQYF	TGTGCCAGCAGCATTCAGGGTGATCATCCCTACGAGCAGTACTTC
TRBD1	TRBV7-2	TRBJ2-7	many	CASSAVGQGSEQYF	TGTGCCAGCAGCGCAGTGGGACAGGGTTCGGAGCAGTACTTC
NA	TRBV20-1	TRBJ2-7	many	CSAIPGNPYEQYF	TGCAGTGCTATCCCGGGTAATCCCTACGAGCAGTACTTC
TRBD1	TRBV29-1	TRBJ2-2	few	CSVTGDTGELFF	TGCAGCGTCACAGGGGACACCGGGGAGCTGTTTTTT
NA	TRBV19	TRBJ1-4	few	CASSSWTATNEKLFF	TGTGCCAGTAGTAGCTGGACGGCAACTAATGAAAAACTGTTTTTT
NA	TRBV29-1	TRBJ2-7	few	CSVGNSYEQYF	TGCAGCGTCGGGAATTCTTACGAGCAGTACTTC
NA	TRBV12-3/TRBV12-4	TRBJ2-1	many	CASSFEQGDYNEQFF	TGTGCCAGCAGTTTCGAGCAGGGAGACTACAATGAGCAGTTCTTC
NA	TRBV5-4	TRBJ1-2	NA	CASSLMQRDYGYTF	TGTGCCAGCAGCTTGATGCAGAGAGACTATGGCTACACCTTC
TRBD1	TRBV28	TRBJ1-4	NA	CASSPRQGWDEKLFF	TGTGCCAGCAGTCCACGACAGGGGTGGGATGAAAAACTGTTTTTT
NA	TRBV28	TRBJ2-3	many	CASIRTFNTDTQYF	TGTGCCAGCATCCGGACTTTTAACACAGATACGCAGTATTTT
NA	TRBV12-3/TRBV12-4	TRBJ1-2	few	CASSLAGSPPNYGYTF	TGTGCCAGCAGTTTAGCGGGATCCCCACCTAACTATGGCTACACCTTC
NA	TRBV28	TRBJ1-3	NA	CASRRGLNTIYF	TGTGCCAGCAGACGTGGGCTAAACACCATATATTTT
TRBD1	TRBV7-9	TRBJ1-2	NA	CASSLTDRAYGYTF	TGTGCCAGCAGCTTGACGGACAGGGCGTATGGCTACACCTTC
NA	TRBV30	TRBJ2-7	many	CAWSDVSYEQYF	TGTGCCTGGAGTGATGTGAGCTACGAGCAGTACTTC
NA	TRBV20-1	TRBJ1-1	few	CSASNFMNTEAFF	TGCAGTGCTAGCAACTTCATGAACACTGAAGCTTTCTTT
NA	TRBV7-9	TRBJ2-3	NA	CASSRDGTSTDTQYF	TGTGCCAGCAGCCGGGACGGTACTAGCACAGATACGCAGTATTTT